This T cell receptor beta chain originates from a study of blood T cell repertoires in COVID-19. The germline V gene has CDR1 MNHEY and CDR2 SMNVEV (reference sequence). The CDR3 contains 14 residues. Trimming took off 0 bases at V and 5 bases at J, with 10 bases between the two ends. Original processing notes: Counts of nucleated cells, estimated from reference gene primer amplification, were obtained. TCRdb keeps only in-frame clones here, not all; method: immunoSEQ multiplex PCR. V and J calls and clone size are copied from that table; D and trimming were computed from the DNA. The sample carries about 190,000 clones, roughly four fifths recorded once.

The receptor was derived from a woman in her thirties with acute or convalescent COVID-19. This chain connects TRBV27 to TRBJ1-2; D possibly corresponds to TRBD1 (6 bases). The sample was peripheral blood. CDR3 region: CASSLSGAKYGYTF. DNA of the CDR3: TGTGCCAGCAGTTTATCGGGGGCAAAATATGGCTACACCTTC.